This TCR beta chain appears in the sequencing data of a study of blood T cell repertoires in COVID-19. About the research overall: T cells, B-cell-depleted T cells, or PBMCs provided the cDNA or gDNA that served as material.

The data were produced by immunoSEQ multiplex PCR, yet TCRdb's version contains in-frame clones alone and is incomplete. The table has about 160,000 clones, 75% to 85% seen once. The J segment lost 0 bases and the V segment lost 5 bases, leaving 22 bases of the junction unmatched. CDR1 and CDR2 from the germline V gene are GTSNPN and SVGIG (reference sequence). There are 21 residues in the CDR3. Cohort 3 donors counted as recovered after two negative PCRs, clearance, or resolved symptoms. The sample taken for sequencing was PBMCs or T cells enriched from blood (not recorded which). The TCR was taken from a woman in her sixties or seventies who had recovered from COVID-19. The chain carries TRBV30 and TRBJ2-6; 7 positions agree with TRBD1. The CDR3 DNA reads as TGTGCCTGGCCTTTTTCCCAGGCCTCCAGGGGGTGGCCCTCTGGGGCCAACGTCCTGACTTTC. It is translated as CAWPFSQASRGWPSGANVLTF. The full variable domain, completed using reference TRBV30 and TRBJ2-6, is SQTIHQWPATLVQPVGSPLSLECTVEGTSNPNLYWYRQAAGRGLQLLFYSVGIGQISSEVPQNLSASRPQDRQFILSSKKLLLSDSGFYLCAWPFSQASRGWPSGANVLTFGAGSRLTVL.